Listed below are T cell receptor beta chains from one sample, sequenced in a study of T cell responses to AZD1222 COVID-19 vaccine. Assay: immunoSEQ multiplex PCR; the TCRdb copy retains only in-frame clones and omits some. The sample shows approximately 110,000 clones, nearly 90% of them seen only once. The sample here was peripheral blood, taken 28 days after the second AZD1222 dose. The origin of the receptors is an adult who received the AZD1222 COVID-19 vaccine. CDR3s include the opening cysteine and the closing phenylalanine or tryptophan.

CASSLAGFGQPQHF	TRBV5-1	TRBJ1-5
CASSKASDREYKLYNEQFF	TRBV21-1	TRBJ2-1
CASSHGQGAPYNEQFF	TRBV18	TRBJ2-1
CASNLGQGGEQFF	TRBV6-4	TRBJ2-1
CASSDRVNQPQHF	TRBV19	TRBJ1-5
CASILPGTLNEKLFF	TRBV11-3	TRBJ1-4
CASSVERGAWDEQYF	TRBV2	TRBJ2-7
CASTLGGSGELFF	TRBV11-2	TRBJ2-2
CASSLEGYEQYF	TRBV11-2	TRBJ2-7
CASSKRGSTDTQYF	TRBV3-1/TRBV3-2	TRBJ2-3
CASSAPIKTVNYGYTF	TRBV7-2	TRBJ1-2
CASSEALGQGASPLHF	TRBV6-1	TRBJ1-6
CASSLQRESRQFF	TRBV7-3	TRBJ2-1
CASSDPGLAGLNEQFF	TRBV10-2	TRBJ2-1
CASSDPGASIDTQYF	TRBV5-1	TRBJ2-3
CASMTGSNEKLFF	TRBV28	TRBJ1-4
CASSYRTAYEQYF	TRBV5-4	TRBJ2-7
CASRTGTLGKADTQYF	TRBV3-1/TRBV3-2	TRBJ2-3
CASSQGDRGGGYTF	TRBV28	TRBJ1-2
CASSPGLGPYEQYF	TRBV6-5	TRBJ2-7
CASSFLGGRAVANEKLFF	TRBV28	TRBJ1-4
CAWRPQGANEKLFF	TRBV30	TRBJ1-4
CASSLESIYEQYF	TRBV7-9	TRBJ2-7
CASSLGQPEAFF	TRBV12-3/TRBV12-4	TRBJ1-1
CASQGDMNTEAFF	TRBV19	TRBJ1-1
CASSLTQVPNTGELFF	TRBV27	TRBJ2-2
CATSDTRRSAGELFF	TRBV24-1	TRBJ2-2
CATSAGGQGASEQYF	TRBV24-1	TRBJ2-7
CASSFFEDMNTEAFF	TRBV28	TRBJ1-1
CASSLALGQGAEQYF	TRBV7-2	TRBJ2-7
CASSYSGLAGENIQYF	TRBV6-5	TRBJ2-4
CASTSWGTGSNYGYTF	TRBV19	TRBJ1-2
CASSRDAKENIQYF	TRBV4-2	TRBJ2-4
CALPRDQLTYEQYF	TRBV24-1	TRBJ2-7
CASSDASGSYEQYF	TRBV2	TRBJ2-7
CASSRGRNEQFF	TRBV6-5	TRBJ2-1
CASSSHSSNEKLFF	TRBV28	TRBJ1-4
CSASGEGYTF	TRBV20-1	TRBJ1-2
CASSLGGAMSQHF	TRBV7-8	TRBJ1-5
CASSLTQGMGYTF	TRBV7-3	TRBJ1-2
CASRPTGGGYTF	TRBV5-4	TRBJ1-2
CASRHRDRGRATNEKLFF	TRBV19	TRBJ1-4
CASSPREGVRYNEQFF	TRBV3-1/TRBV3-2	TRBJ2-1
CASSNPRTASNQPQHF	TRBV19	TRBJ1-5
CASSPTGAREAFF	TRBV18	TRBJ1-1
CASTPAGNTEAFF	TRBV2	TRBJ1-1